The TCR beta chain described here comes from a study of tumor-infiltrating lymphocytes in primary liver carcinoma (dated by TCRdb to the late 2010s). Background on the whole study: Between late 2015 and March 2016, 4 or 5 patients in China with histopathologically diagnosed primary liver carcinoma had their tumors surgically resected. Of the five patients (three men and two women, aged 30 to 69 years), four had hepatocellular carcinoma and one had combined HCC and intrahepatic cholangiocarcinoma. The tumors of the five patients were staged as T1-T3 N0M0, with maximum diameters ranging from about 4 to 11 cm. Each sample produced roughly 3.5 to 7.13 million productive TCRbeta reads, and read depth showed no significant difference between tissue types. For each liver tumor, the study sampled five regions along with adjacent normal tissue and blood, and applied TCRbeta repertoire sequencing, expression microarrays and whole-exome sequencing. A total of about 35 specimens from 5 patients, comprising some 25 tumor regions, 5 adjacent noncancerous liver tissues and 5 peripheral blood samples, were covered by TCRbeta repertoire sequencing. Reproducibility between technical replicate repertoires was high, with correlation coefficients above 0.95 and mean shared-clone rates about 0.91.

As to this clonotype: Its antigen is unknown. The junction differs from germline at one of its ends, possibly a read error.

CDR3 length: 14 amino acids, cysteine to phenylalanine. Kept here is only the CDR3 DNA, which spans 42 bases and is read in frame from base 1. The germline V gene supplies CDR1 KGHSH and CDR2 LQKENI. Starting from roughly 540 ng total RNA, TCRbeta-specific cDNA was produced by reverse transcription with a constant-region primer and ProtoScript II reverse transcriptase. TCRbeta libraries were built with three nested multiplex PCR rounds, a slightly modified ARM-PCR procedure. The first two PCR rounds used multiplex TRBV1-TRBV30 forward primers with a Cbeta reverse primer, each for around 10 cycles. A final 25-cycle PCR with Deep VentR polymerase added sample barcodes and Illumina adapters. Before sequencing, amplicons of 200-500 bp were purified from gel using a QIAquick gel extraction kit. An Illumina HiSeq 2500 was used to sequence the TCRbeta amplicons with 250-bp paired-end reads. Turning to the authors' computational methods: Reads were quality-trimmed with Trimmomatic v0.33, and paired reads were merged with FLASH v1.2.11 to recover full CDR3 sequences. V, D and J germline segments were assigned to the rearranged TCRbeta sequences by MiGEC v1.2.1b. Clonotype statistics and Shannon-Wiener diversity indices were computed with VDJtools v1.0.0. Except for diversity analysis, only the 250 most abundant clonotypes of each sample were used in subsequent analyses to reduce sampling bias. In-frame beta chains were kept once TCRdb had trimmed the public reads at Q25 with fastp and called clones with MiXCR. Each entry is one CDR3 protein sequence, shown with its most common DNA and genes. The V and J calls shown here were made by TCRdb, not taken from the authors' results. The sample data list about 310,000 distinct CDR3 sequences, and approximately 54% of these were observed just once. The ten largest make up 15% to 20% of the sample.

TRIzol reagent was used to extract blood RNA from unsorted whole blood, while the DNeasy Blood & Tissue kit provided the germline DNA. At the time of sampling, the patients were treatment-naive and had chronic HBV infection. Around 3.9 milliliters of peripheral blood were collected into K2EDTA tubes before surgery. What the study reported, not specific to this receptor: Comparison of CD4+ and CD8+ T cell repertoires was precluded by the use of bulk unsorted samples. Repertoire overlap was found to be higher between tumor regions (mean approximately 35%) than between tumor-adjacent (around 17%) or tumor-blood (roughly 15%) pairs, consistent with antigen-driven expansion. Only a few patients were included in the study, and the authors note that the findings should be validated in a larger study. Because sequencing covered only the TCR beta chain and unpaired alpha chains were not captured, true repertoire diversity is likely underestimated. A significantly larger repertoire fraction was made up by the top 250 clones in tumors than in blood (p = 0.039).

The receptor was isolated from a woman aged 25 to 39 with primary liver carcinoma and hepatitis B virus infection. In this chain, TRBV18 is recombined with TRBJ1-1, and the D gene may be TRBD1, 6 bases matching. Sequences were obtained from peripheral blood. The CDR3: CVSSPDGAGHGAFF. The nucleotide sequence reads as follows: TGTGTCAGCTCACCAGACGGTGCGGGACACGGAGCTTTCTTT.